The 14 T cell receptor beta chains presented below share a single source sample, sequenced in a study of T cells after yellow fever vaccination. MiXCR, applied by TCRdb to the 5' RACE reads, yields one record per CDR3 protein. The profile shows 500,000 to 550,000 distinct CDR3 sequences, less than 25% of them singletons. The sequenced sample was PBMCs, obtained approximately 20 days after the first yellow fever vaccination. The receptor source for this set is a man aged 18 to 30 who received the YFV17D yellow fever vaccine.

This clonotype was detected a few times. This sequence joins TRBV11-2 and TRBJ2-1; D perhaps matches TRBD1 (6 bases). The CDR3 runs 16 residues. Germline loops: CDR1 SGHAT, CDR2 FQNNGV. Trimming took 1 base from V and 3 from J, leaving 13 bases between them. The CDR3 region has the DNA TGTGCCAGCAGCTTAGTTTCAGGGGCCCTCTACAATGAGCAGTTCTTC. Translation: CASSLVSGALYNEQFF.

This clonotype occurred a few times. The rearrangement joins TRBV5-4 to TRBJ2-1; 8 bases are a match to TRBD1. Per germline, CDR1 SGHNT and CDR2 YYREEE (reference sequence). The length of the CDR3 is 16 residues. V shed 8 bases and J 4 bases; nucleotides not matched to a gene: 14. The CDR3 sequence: CARLPQTGGLYNEQFF. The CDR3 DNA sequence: TGTGCCAGACTCCCCCAAACAGGGGGATTATACAATGAGCAGTTCTTC.

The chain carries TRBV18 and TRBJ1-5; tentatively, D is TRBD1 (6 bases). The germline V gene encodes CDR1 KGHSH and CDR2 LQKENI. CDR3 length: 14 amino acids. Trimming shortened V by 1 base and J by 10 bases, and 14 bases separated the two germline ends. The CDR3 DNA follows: TGTGCCAGCTCACCACTTGATACAGGGTCACCCCAGCATTTT. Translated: CASSPLDTGSPQHF. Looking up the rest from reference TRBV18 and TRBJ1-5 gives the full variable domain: NAGVMQNPRHLVRRRGQEARLRCSPMKGHSHVYWYRQLPEEGLKFMVYLQKENIIDESGMPKERFSAEFPKEGPSILRIQQVVRGDSAAYFCASSPLDTGSPQHFGDGTRLSIL.

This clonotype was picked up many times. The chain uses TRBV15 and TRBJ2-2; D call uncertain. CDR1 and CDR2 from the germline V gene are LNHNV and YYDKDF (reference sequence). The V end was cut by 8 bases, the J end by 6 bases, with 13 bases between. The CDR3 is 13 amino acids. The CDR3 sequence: CATSPSGAGELFF. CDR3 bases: TGTGCCACCTCCCCCTCGGGCGCCGGGGAGCTGTTTTTT.

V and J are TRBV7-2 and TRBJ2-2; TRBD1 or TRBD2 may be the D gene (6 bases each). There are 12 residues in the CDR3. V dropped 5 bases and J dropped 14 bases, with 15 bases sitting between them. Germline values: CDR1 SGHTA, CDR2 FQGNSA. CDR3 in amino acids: CASSPGVAVLFF. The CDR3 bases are TGTGCCAGCAGCCCAGGGGTAGCGGTACTGTTTTTT.

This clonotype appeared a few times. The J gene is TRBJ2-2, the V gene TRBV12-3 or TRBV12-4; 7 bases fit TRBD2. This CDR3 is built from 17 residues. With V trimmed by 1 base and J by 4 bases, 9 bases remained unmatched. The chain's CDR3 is CASSLVNGGWSTGELFF. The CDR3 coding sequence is TGTGCCAGCAGTTTAGTTAACGGGGGGTGGAGCACCGGGGAGCTGTTTTTT.

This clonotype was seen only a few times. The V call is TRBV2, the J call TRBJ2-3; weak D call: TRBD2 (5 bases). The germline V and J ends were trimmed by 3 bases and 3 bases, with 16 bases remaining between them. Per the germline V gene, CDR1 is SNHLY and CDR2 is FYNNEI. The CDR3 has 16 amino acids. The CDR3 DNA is TGTGCCAGCAGTGACGAGGGCGGGCAAGCGACAGATACGCAGTATTTT. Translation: CASSDEGGQATDTQYF.

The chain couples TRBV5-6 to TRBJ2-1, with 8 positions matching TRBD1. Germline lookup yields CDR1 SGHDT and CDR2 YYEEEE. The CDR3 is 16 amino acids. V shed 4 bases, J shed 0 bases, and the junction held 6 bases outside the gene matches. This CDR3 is CASSLWTGSSYNEQFF. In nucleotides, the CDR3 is TGTGCCAGCAGCCTCTGGACAGGGAGCTCCTACAATGAGCAGTTCTTC.

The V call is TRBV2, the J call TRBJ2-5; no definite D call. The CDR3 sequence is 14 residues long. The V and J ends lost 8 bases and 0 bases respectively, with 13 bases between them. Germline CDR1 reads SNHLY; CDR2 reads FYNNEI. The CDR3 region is CASFLDWNQETQYF. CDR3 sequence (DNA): TGTGCCAGCTTCCTAGACTGGAACCAAGAGACCCAGTACTTC.

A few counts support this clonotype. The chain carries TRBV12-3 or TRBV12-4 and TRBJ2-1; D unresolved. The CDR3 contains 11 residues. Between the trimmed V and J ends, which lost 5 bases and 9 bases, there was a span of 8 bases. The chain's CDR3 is CASSLWGEQFF. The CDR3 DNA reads TGTGCCAGCAGTCTCTGGGGTGAGCAGTTCTTC.

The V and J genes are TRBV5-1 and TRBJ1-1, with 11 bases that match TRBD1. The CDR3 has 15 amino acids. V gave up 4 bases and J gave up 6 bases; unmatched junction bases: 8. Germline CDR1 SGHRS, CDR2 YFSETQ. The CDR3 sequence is CASSNIPGQGAEAFF. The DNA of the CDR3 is TGCGCCAGCAGCAATATTCCGGGACAGGGGGCTGAAGCTTTCTTT.

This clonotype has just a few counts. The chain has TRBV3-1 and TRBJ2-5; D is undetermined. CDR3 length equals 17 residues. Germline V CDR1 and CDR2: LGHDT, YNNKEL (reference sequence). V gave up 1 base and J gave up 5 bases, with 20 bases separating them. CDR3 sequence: CASSQGHGVSTRETQYF. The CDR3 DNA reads TGTGCCAGCAGCCAAGGCCATGGAGTGAGCACAAGGGAGACCCAGTACTTC.

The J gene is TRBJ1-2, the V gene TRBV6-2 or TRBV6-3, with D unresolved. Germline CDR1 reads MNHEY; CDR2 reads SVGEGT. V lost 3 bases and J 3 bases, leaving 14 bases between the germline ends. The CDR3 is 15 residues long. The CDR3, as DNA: TGTGCCAGCAGTTATTCGGCGATCGGGGACTATGGCTACACCTTC. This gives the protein CASSYSAIGDYGYTF.

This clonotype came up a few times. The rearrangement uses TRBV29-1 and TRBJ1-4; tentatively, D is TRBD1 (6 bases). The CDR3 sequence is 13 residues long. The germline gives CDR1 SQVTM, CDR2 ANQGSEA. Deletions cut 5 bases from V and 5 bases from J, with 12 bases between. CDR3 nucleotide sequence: TGCAGCGTTCGTCCCGGGACAAATGAAAAACTGTTTTTT. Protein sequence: CSVRPGTNEKLFF.